Following are 9 T cell receptor beta chains from one sample sequenced in a study of cytomegalovirus exposure and HLA in healthy donors. 60 Vbeta and 13 Jbeta primers were used in PCR. The method was immunoSEQ multiplex PCR; TCRdb's version includes in-frame clones alone and lacks a portion of them. The table shows more than 130,000 clones, with roughly 76% occurring only once. Sequencing was carried out using PBMCs. The receptors were sampled from a human donor in good health.

This chain uses TRBV2 with TRBJ1-1; no definite D call. This CDR3 has 13 amino acids. Trimming removed 2 bases from V and 0 bases from J, with 4 bases in between. Germline V gene lookup returns CDR1 SNHLY and CDR2 FYNNEI. Here the CDR3 reads CASSESVNTEAFF. DNA of the CDR3: TGTGCCAGCAGTGAATCAGTGAACACTGAAGCTTTCTTT.

The chain is built from TRBV2 and TRBJ1-5; 10 bases fit TRBD1. Germline values: CDR1 SNHLY, CDR2 FYNNEI. After removal of 6 bases from V and 8 bases from J, the junction contained 4 bases not matched to a gene. The CDR3 spans 13 residues. The CDR3 region is CASRRQGAEPQHF. The DNA of the CDR3 is TGTGCCAGCAGACGACAGGGGGCGGAGCCCCAGCATTTT.

CDR3 sequence reads: CASSSNYEQYF. In nucleotides, the CDR3 is TGTGCCAGCAGTTCCAACTACGAGCAGTACTTC. The V and J genes are TRBV6-1 and TRBJ2-7; D is unresolved. Trimming cost V 5 bases and J 3 bases, with 5 bases left between them. CDR3 length: 11 residues. Germline CDR1 reads MNHNS; CDR2 reads SASEGT.

The J gene is TRBJ2-2, the V gene TRBV6-4; D not resolved. The CDR3 runs to 14 residues. The germline gives CDR1 MRHNA, CDR2 SNTAGT. Trimming shortened V by 2 bases and J by 1 base, and 5 bases separated the two germline ends. The CDR3 here is CASSDPRNTGELFF. CDR3 bases: TGTGCCAGCAGTGACCCTCGGAACACCGGGGAGCTGTTTTTT.

The chain links TRBV7-2 to TRBJ1-5; maybe TRBD1 (5 bases). CDR1 and CDR2 (germline): SGHTA, FQGNSA. This CDR3 contains 13 residues. Trimming removed 5 bases from V and 10 bases from J, with 15 bases in between. The CDR3 sequence: CASSAGGGSPQHF. CDR3 DNA: TGTGCCAGCAGCGCTGGGGGGGGTTCACCCCAGCATTTT.

The gene calls are TRBV27 and TRBJ1-2, with 8 nucleotides matching TRBD1. The germline V gene has CDR1 MNHEY and CDR2 SMNVEV (reference sequence). CDR3 size: 15 residues. V dropped 6 bases and J dropped 0; count of bases not matched to a gene: 6. In DNA form, the CDR3 reads TGTGCCAGCAGCCGGGACAGGCGATCTAACTATGGCTACACCTTC. Protein sequence: CASSRDRRSNYGYTF.

This sequence joins TRBV4-1 and TRBJ2-5; TRBD1 is a possible D gene (5 bases). Germline-derived CDR1 and CDR2 are MGHRA and YSYEKL. Trimming cost V 0 bases and J 4 bases, with 12 bases left between them. This CDR3 has 15 residues. The DNA for the CDR3 is TGCGCCAGCAGCCAAGAATACGGCAGGGTAGAGACCCAGTACTTC. It translates to CASSQEYGRVETQYF.

The rearrangement joins TRBV7-9 to TRBJ1-3; no clear D gene. Deletions cut 3 bases from V and 3 bases from J, with 9 bases between. In germline, CDR1 is SEHNR, CDR2 FQNEAQ (reference sequence). This CDR3 contains 14 residues. CDR3: CASSLVAGGNTIYF. CDR3 DNA sequence: TGTGCCAGCAGCTTGGTGGCAGGTGGAAACACCATATATTTT. The full variable domain, with the rest looked up from reference TRBV7-9 and TRBJ1-3, is DTGVSQNPRHKITKRGQNVTFRCDPISEHNRLYWYRQTLGQGPEFLTYFQNEAQLEKSRLLSDRFSAERPKGSFSTLEIQRTEQGDSAMYLCASSLVAGGNTIYFGEGSWLTVV.

V is TRBV29-1 and J is TRBJ2-1; the D gene is possibly TRBD1 (6 bases). Germline V gives CDR1 SQVTM, CDR2 ANQGSEA. The V end was cut by 4 bases, the J end by 7 bases, with 14 bases between. The CDR3 length is 13 residues. This CDR3 reads CSVGGGELNEQFF. CDR3 nucleotide sequence: TGCAGCGTTGGAGGGGGAGAGTTGAATGAGCAGTTCTTC.